Listed here is a single TCR beta chain. The antigen is undetermined. This sample was included in a study of shared clonotypes between healthy human individuals. The study, taken as a whole, reports: About 5% was the fraction of naive CD4 clonotypes found shared across a few donors. Generally, naive subsets (rather than memory subsets) showed larger estimated richness.

In germline, CDR1 is SGHAT, CDR2 FQNNGV. Trimming pared 5 bases from V and 5 bases from J, leaving 10 bases between. The CDR3 has 14 residues. Naive CD4+ cells were CD45RA-selected; the remaining cells were memory. TCRdb's copy holds only in-frame clones and misses some; the assay was immunoSEQ multiplex PCR. The sample holds some 2 million clones; roughly 95% are singletons and the top ten take 0.1% to 0.15%. The source of this sequence is a man between 18 and 29 years old in good health. Sequencing was performed on naive CD4+ T cells sorted from blood. Indicated subset: CD45RA+ positively selected. The chain carries TRBV11-2 and TRBJ1-6; D may be TRBD1 (6 bases). CDR3 DNA sequence: TGTGCCAGCAGCGAACAGGGAGATAATTCACCCCTCCACTTT. The encoded protein is CASSEQGDNSPLHF.